This T cell receptor (beta chain) was found in a study of molecular identifiers for immune sequencing clone quantification. In TCRdb, the PCR reads were re-called with MiXCR into one record per CDR3 protein. The profile shows 550,000 to 750,000 distinct CDR3 sequences, 20% of them singletons. General study findings and limits: Amid roughly 1 million naive cells, spiked Jurkat TCR RNA from one cell was reportedly still detectable.

Naive CD8 T cells were sorted as CD8+CD4-CCR7+CD45RA+. This clonotype was observed many times. The antigen remains unidentified. CDR1 is MGHRA and CDR2 is YSYEKL in the germline V gene. Trimming took 1 base from V and 8 from J, leaving 11 bases between them. The CDR3 covers 13 residues. J is TRBJ1-2 and V is TRBV4-1, with D possibly matching TRBD1 (5 bases). Input material: naive CD8+ T cells from blood, with Jurkat cell RNA spiked in. Subset specified: FACS-sorted CD8+CD4-CCR7+CD45RA+ naive T cells. The receptor was derived from a human donor in good health. Some libraries in this study had Jurkat cell RNA spiked in. The CDR3 is CASSQVTGEGYTF. DNA for the CDR3: TGCGCCAGCAGCCAAGTCACGGGGGAGGGCTACACCTTC.